The present entry profiles one TCR beta chain with its context. Its antigen is currently not known. Per-base qualities were not stored, and no clone one base away is much larger. This record comes from a study of blood T cell repertoires in COVID-19 (TCRdb year 2020). For the wider study: The collaborator samples originated in the United States, Italy and Spain and spanned the acute and convalescent phases of COVID-19. The repertoires were released in a freely available public database meant as a resource for research on the immune response to SARS-CoV-2. The material from the prospective study consisted of cDNA or gDNA derived from T cells, B-cell-depleted T cells, or PBMCs. Where available, HLA class I and class II types were taken from metadata supplied by the sample provider and were not determined by assay-based typing. Samples came from the ongoing ImmuneRACE study (first 160 participants) plus 1,254 subjects from 6 global collaborators. Subjects who had been exposed to COVID-19, were actively infected with it, or had recovered from it provided the deeply sampled blood TCRbeta repertoires that made up the dataset. A de-identified subject ID, COVID-19 status, age in years and sex were almost always included in the sample metadata. The study at large found these results: Clinical and demographic metadata were provided uncurated, with the amount varying by source and participant.

Samples from volunteer blood donors who had recovered from COVID-19 were contributed by a second Seattle source. The collaborating institutions used their own protocols to collect whole blood in K2EDTA tubes. For TCRbeta analysis, collaborators shipped samples as frozen whole blood, isolated PBMCs, or DNA extracted from either of those sample types. TCRbeta CDR3 regions were amplified from genomic DNA using the immunoSEQ Assay, a bias-controlled multiplex PCR. Under the source paper's analysis protocol: Nucleated cell counts per sample were estimated from amplification of reference gene primers within the assay. Sequence reads were collapsed and filtered to measure the absolute abundance of every unique TCRbeta CDR3 rearrangement. For each sample, productive Simpson clonality was calculated by taking the square root of Simpson's diversity index across productive rearrangements. Held by TCRdb, this immuneACCESS table contains in-frame sequences only and omits some clones. Under half of the omission traces to an unresolved V gene where checked; the cause of the rest is unknown. V, J and clone size derive from that table, while D and trimming were established from the DNA sequence. The sample data list around 250,000 clones, and nearly 90% of these were observed just once. The ten largest account for less than 5% of the sample.

V loses 3 bases, J loses 2 bases, and the germline ends lie 17 bases apart. From the cysteine through the phenylalanine, the CDR3 covers 16 amino acids. The DNA shown is the 48-base CDR3, in frame from base 1. CDR1 and CDR2 are drawn from the germline V gene: SGHDT, YYEEEE. The sequencing sample was made of peripheral blood. The chain was built from TRBV5-6 and TRBJ2-5; a tentative D call is TRBD2 (6 bases match). The sequence was collected from a woman aged 40 to 50 who had recovered from COVID-19. The encoded CDR3 is CASSSLGSGLQETQYF. The nucleotides are TGTGCCAGCAGCTCCCTGGGCTCGGGACTGCAAGAGACCCAGTACTTC. With the portions outside the CDR3 filled from the reference TRBV5-6 and TRBJ2-5 genes, the complete variable region becomes DAGVTQSPTHLIKTRGQQVTLRCSPKSGHDTVSWYQQALGQGPQFIFQYYEEEERQRGNFPDRFSGHQFPNYSSELNVNALLLGDSALYLCASSSLGSGLQETQYFGPGTRLLVL.